This T cell receptor (beta chain) was profiled in a study of blood T cells in healthy people across ages. Study results and caveats: Long-lived donors carried more naive CD4+ cells and greater diversity than aged donors. Estimates based on one million T cells were treated as lower bounds.

About this clonotype: The antigen remains unidentified.

The V gene lost 6 bases and the J gene lost 11 bases, with 19 bases spanning the gap. This CDR3 region has 13 residues. Primed by a sample-barcoded 5' primer and a J-beta primer mix, a second PCR proceeded for about 6 to 11 cycles. Every sample produced at least 2.5 million CDR3-containing paired-end reads. TCRdb used MiXCR to reprocess the 5' RACE reads, holding one entry per CDR3 protein. The data show about 1,400,000 distinct CDR3 sequences, with about 40% seen just once and under 8% held by the top ten. The source material was blood. The sequence was obtained from a woman aged 18-30 years in good health. This rearrangement joins TRBV12-3 or TRBV12-4 to TRBJ2-5; D tentatively reads TRBD1 or TRBD2 (5 bases each). CDR3 DNA: TGTGCCAGCAGCCCGGGACGTCAAAATGAGCAGTACTTC. Translated: CASSPGRQNEQYF.